Detailed here is one TCR beta chain. Its specificity is not known. These data come from a study of T cell responses to AZD1222 COVID-19 vaccine. Study background: Samples with a second dose at about 4 or about 12 weeks were pooled together.

The V end lost 0 bases, the J end lost 6 bases, and 24 bases lay between the germline ends. Germline V lookup: CDR1 MNHEY, CDR2 SMNVEV (reference sequence). The CDR3 length is 19 residues. TCRdb keeps only in-frame clones here, not all; method: immunoSEQ multiplex PCR. The sample lists about 60,000 clones; 80% to 90% were seen once. Study results and limitations: Only a handful of individuals given AZD1222 were seropositive at baseline.

The J gene is TRBJ2-4, the V gene TRBV27; unclear D gene. The clonotype comes from an adult in good health. The source was peripheral blood, collected on day 0 of AZD1222 vaccination. The CDR3 is CASSLSGVAESGVRNIQYF. The DNA of the CDR3 is TGTGCCAGCAGTTTATCTGGGGTAGCTGAGTCGGGTGTTCGAAACATTCAGTACTTC.